This passage covers 27 T cell receptor beta chains from one sample sequenced in a study of cytomegalovirus exposure and HLA in healthy donors. Repertoires were generated with immunoSEQ multiplex PCR, while TCRdb's copy carries only in-frame clones and drops some. The sample shows 250,000 or so clones, about 90% of them seen only once. Sequenced input: PBMCs. These receptors all come from a man between 18 and 29 years old in good health and CMV-seropositive.

V is TRBV6-1 and J is TRBJ2-7; D not resolved. CDR3 length equals 15 residues. Trimming took off 0 bases at V and 6 bases at J, with 15 bases between the two ends. The V gene's germline CDR1 is MNHNS and CDR2 SASEGT. CDR3 coding DNA: TGTGCCAGCAGTGAAGCGCTTCTAGTTTATCGCGAGCAGTACTTC. This translates into CASSEALLVYREQYF.

The chain uses TRBV5-1 and TRBJ2-7, with 10 positions matching TRBD2. The germline CDR1 and CDR2 sequences are SGHRS and YFSETQ. Trimming cost V 2 bases and J 5 bases; bases outside gene matches: 7. The CDR3 contains 15 residues. This CDR3 is CASSFSSGRIHEQYF. Here the CDR3 DNA reads TGCGCCAGCAGCTTCTCTAGCGGGAGAATCCACGAGCAGTACTTC.

This chain links TRBV4-2 with TRBJ2-2, with D perhaps assigned TRBD1 or TRBD2 (6 bases each). CDR1 and CDR2 from the germline V gene are LGHNA and YNFKEQ. This CDR3 contains 19 residues. Trimming cost V 6 bases and J 5 bases, with 28 bases left between them. In nucleotides, the CDR3 is TGTGCCAGCAGACACCTGTCGGGGGACACCCGGGGAGTAACCGGGGAGCTGTTTTTT. This translates into CASRHLSGDTRGVTGELFF.

The CDR3 nucleotides are TGTGCCAGCAGTGATGCCCCGCGCAGTCTTAACTATGGCTACACCTTC. This gives the protein CASSDAPRSLNYGYTF. The genes are TRBV6-1 and TRBJ1-2; D call uncertain. V lost 3 bases and J 1 base, leaving 15 bases between the germline ends. Germline V gene lookup returns CDR1 MNHNS and CDR2 SASEGT. The CDR3 contains 16 residues.

This clone has just one count. V gene TRBV29-1 combines with J gene TRBJ2-1, with TRBD2 matching over 11 bases. CDR3 size: 14 residues. Germline V lookup: CDR1 SQVTM, CDR2 ANQGSEA. V gave up 7 bases and J gave up 7 bases; unmatched junction bases: 9. The CDR3 region has the DNA TGCAGCGCTAAGACTAGCGGGAACACGAATGAGCAGTTCTTC. This encodes CSAKTSGNTNEQFF.

The V call is TRBV25-1, the J call TRBJ2-3; D is perhaps TRBD1 or TRBD2 (7 bases each). The CDR3 has 16 residues. V lost 8 bases to trimming and J lost 2 bases, with 20 bases between them. Germline lookup yields CDR1 MGHDK and CDR2 SYGVNS. The CDR3 sequence is CASLGQQGRATDTQYF. The CDR3, as DNA: TGTGCCAGCTTGGGTCAACAGGGGAGGGCCACAGATACGCAGTATTTT.

This chain links TRBV27 with TRBJ2-1, with D unresolved. This CDR3 is built from 13 residues. The ends were cut back, 6 bases at V and 3 bases at J, with 9 bases in the middle. The germline gives CDR1 MNHEY, CDR2 SMNVEV (reference sequence). In nucleotides, the CDR3 is TGTGCCAGCAGGGAATACGTCTACAATGAGCAGTTCTTC. Translating gives CASREYVYNEQFF.

This clone was seen just once. At one end, the junction sequence differs from germline, possibly due to a read error. The chain carries TRBV2 and TRBJ1-3, with 7 nucleotides matching TRBD1. Germline V gene lookup returns CDR1 SNHLY and CDR2 FYNNEI. The CDR3 has 14 amino acids. The CDR3, as DNA: TGTGCCAGCACCTGGGGACAGTCTGGAAGCACCATATATTTT. As protein: CASTWGQSGSTIYF.

J is TRBJ1-5 and V is TRBV5-6; D uncertain. Trimming shortened V by 0 bases and J by 3 bases, and 7 bases separated the two germline ends. The CDR3 covers 14 residues. Looked up from germline, CDR1 is SGHDT and CDR2 is YYEEEE. CDR3 protein: CASSLAGNNQPQHF. CDR3 nucleotides: TGTGCCAGCAGCTTGGCGGGGAACAATCAGCCCCAGCATTTT.

The chain joins TRBV7-2 to TRBJ2-3; 9 bases agree with TRBD1. CDR3 length equals 17 residues. The V and J ends lost 5 bases and 2 bases, in that order; junction bases with no gene match: 11. CDR1 is SGHTA, CDR2 FQGNSA, per germline. The CDR3 region is CASSLRTGEVFTDTQYF. The DNA of the CDR3 is TGTGCCAGCAGCCTGAGGACAGGGGAAGTGTTCACAGATACGCAGTATTTT.

V and J are TRBV2 and TRBJ1-2; TRBD1 agrees at 8 bases. Germline CDR1 reads SNHLY; CDR2 reads FYNNEI. The CDR3 has 11 amino acids. J lost 8 bases, V lost 8 bases, and 4 bases had no gene match. The CDR3 sequence is CASRTGNGYTF. CDR3 DNA sequence: TGTGCCAGCCGGACAGGGAACGGCTACACCTTC.

The chain uses TRBV5-4 and TRBJ1-2, with D unclear. The germline gives CDR1 SGHNT, CDR2 YYREEE (reference sequence). The CDR3 is made up of 14 amino acids. V was cut by 4 bases and J by 1 base, with 11 bases left in between. The CDR3 region has the DNA TGTGCCAGCAGCCCTGGACGGCGTAACTATGGCTACACCTTC. Amino acid sequence: CASSPGRRNYGYTF.

The V call is TRBV25-1, the J call TRBJ1-4; D is undetermined. V was shortened by 2 bases and J by 8 bases, with 6 bases between the two germline ends. CDR1 is MGHDK and CDR2 is SYGVNS in the germline V gene. This CDR3 spans 12 amino acids. The CDR3 DNA reads as TGTGCCAGCAGTGAAAGAGGCGAAAAACTGTTTTTT. Encoded protein: CASSERGEKLFF.

This chain links TRBV4-3 with TRBJ2-1; D perhaps matches TRBD2 (6 bases). Trimming took off 0 bases at V and 10 bases at J, with 16 bases between the two ends. This CDR3 is built from 15 residues. The germline V gene has CDR1 LGHNA and CDR2 YSLEER. CDR3: CASSQDPAGKGEQFF. CDR3 coding DNA: TGCGCCAGCAGCCAAGATCCGGCGGGAAAAGGGGAGCAGTTCTTC.

The chain uses TRBV28 and TRBJ1-1; D unclear. V lost 1 base and J lost 1, with 7 bases in between. Looked up from germline, CDR1 is MDHEN and CDR2 is SYDVKM. The CDR3 runs 14 residues. CDR3 in DNA: TGTGCCAGCAGTTTATTGTACTCGAACACTGAAGCTTTCTTT. Amino acid sequence: CASSLLYSNTEAFF.

The rearrangement links TRBV11-2 to TRBJ2-6, with D unclear. The CDR3 covers 15 residues. Germline values: CDR1 SGHAT, CDR2 FQNNGV. V lost 1 base and J lost 4, with 8 bases in between. Written as DNA, the CDR3 is TGTGCCAGCAGCTTAGGACTTATAGGGGCCAACGTCCTGACTTTC. Translated, it gives CASSLGLIGANVLTF.

This rearrangement joins TRBV28 to TRBJ1-3; possible D gene TRBD1, 5 bases. The V gene's germline CDR1 is MDHEN and CDR2 SYDVKM. The CDR3 loop spans 17 amino acids. Trimming stripped 7 bases from V and 1 base from J, with 20 bases between. CDR3 DNA: TGTGCCAGCACCATTCGGCAGGGACGGAGTTCTGGAAACACCATATATTTT. Encoded protein: CASTIRQGRSSGNTIYF.

The gene calls are TRBV19 and TRBJ1-2; D perhaps matches TRBD1 (5 bases). V gave up 4 bases and J gave up 6 bases, with 12 bases separating them. The V gene's germline CDR1 is LNHDA and CDR2 SQIVND (reference sequence). The CDR3 covers 13 residues. The CDR3 protein is CASSRGVLDGYTF. The CDR3 nucleotides are TGTGCCAGTAGTAGGGGCGTTCTGGATGGCTACACCTTC.

The V gene is TRBV27, the J gene TRBJ2-1, with 10 bases that match TRBD2. V was pared by 5 bases and J by 9 bases, with 13 bases of the junction left unmatched. The CDR3 is 16 amino acids. The germline gives CDR1 MNHEY, CDR2 SMNVEV (reference sequence). CDR3 nucleotide sequence: TGTGCCAGCAGTACCCTAGCGGGAGATTTGACAGGTGAGCAGTTCTTC. Translation: CASSTLAGDLTGEQFF.

V is TRBV5-1 and J is TRBJ2-7, with 10 bases that match TRBD2. Germline V lookup: CDR1 SGHRS, CDR2 YFSETQ. J gave up 3 bases and V 0 bases, and 12 bases lay outside the gene matches. The CDR3 consists of 18 residues. The CDR3 DNA follows: TGCGCCAGCAGCTTGGCCGGCCCCACCGGGACTAGCGTCTACGAGCAGTACTTC. The encoded protein is CASSLAGPTGTSVYEQYF. The full variable domain, completed using reference TRBV5-1 and TRBJ2-7, is KAGVTQTPRYLIKTRGQQVTLSCSPISGHRSVSWYQQTPGQGLQFLFEYFSETQRNKGNFPGRFSGRQFSNSRSEMNVSTLELGDSALYLCASSLAGPTGTSVYEQYFGPGTRLTVT.

This clone has a handful of counts. The DNA for the CDR3 is TGTGCCAGCAGTGAGTTGGGCCAGGGGGCTAACTATGGCTACACCTTC. This encodes CASSELGQGANYGYTF. The chain has TRBV25-1 and TRBJ1-2; TRBD1 agrees at 7 bases. The CDR3 loop spans 16 amino acids. V dropped 3 bases and J dropped 0; count of bases not matched to a gene: 7. Germline-derived CDR1 and CDR2 are MGHDK and SYGVNS.

The rearrangement joins TRBV29-1 to TRBJ2-6; no clear D. The CDR3 loop spans 12 amino acids. V lost 6 bases and J 2 bases, leaving 5 bases between the germline ends. Germline CDR1 is SQVTM and CDR2 is ANQGSEA. The CDR3 DNA reads TGCAGCGTCGATGCTGGGGCCAACGTCCTGACTTTC. Its protein is CSVDAGANVLTF.

The J gene is TRBJ1-5, the V gene TRBV9; D is perhaps TRBD1 (6 bases). CDR1 and CDR2 from the germline V gene are SGDLS and YYNGEE. This CDR3 spans 16 amino acids. The V and J ends lost 0 bases and 5 bases respectively, with 15 bases between them. The CDR3 DNA sequence: TGTGCCAGCAGCGTAGTACACCGGGACACCCATCAGCCCCAGCATTTT. It is translated as CASSVVHRDTHQPQHF.

This rearrangement joins TRBV2 to TRBJ2-1, with D possibly being TRBD1 or TRBD2 (5 bases each). The CDR3 is 14 residues long. V lost 6 bases to trimming and J lost 6 bases, with 15 bases between them. Germline V gives CDR1 SNHLY, CDR2 FYNNEI. CDR3 sequence (DNA): TGTGCCAGCAGCCAAGCCGGGACCCTCAATGAGCAGTTCTTC. Amino acids: CASSQAGTLNEQFF.

This clone was seen once. At the DNA level, this CDR3 is encoded by other sequences in the same sample as well. The chain employs TRBV10-2 and TRBJ2-7; no clear D gene. V lost 1 base to trimming and J lost 5 bases, with 0 bases between them. This CDR3 spans 10 amino acids. CDR1 is WSHSY and CDR2 is SAAADI in the germline V gene. Written as DNA, the CDR3 is TGCGCCAGCAGTGAGTACGAGCAGTACTTC. Translated, it gives CASSEYEQYF.

CDR3 in DNA: TGTGCCAGTAGTATTTACAGCTACACCGGGGAGCTGTTTTTT. This sequence encodes CASSIYSYTGELFF. The J gene is TRBJ2-2, the V gene TRBV19; D uncertain. V gave up 3 bases and J gave up 3 bases, with 8 bases separating them. Germline-derived CDR1 and CDR2 are LNHDA and SQIVND (reference sequence). CDR3 size: 14 residues.

The J gene is TRBJ1-2, the V gene TRBV6-5; no clear D. The germline V and J ends were trimmed by 2 bases and 4 bases, with 17 bases remaining between them. The CDR3 runs 16 residues. Germline V lookup: CDR1 MNHEY, CDR2 SVGAGI. CDR3 loop: CASSYTNPVRGYGYTF. CDR3 in DNA: TGTGCCAGCAGTTACACGAACCCCGTGCGGGGCTATGGCTACACCTTC.